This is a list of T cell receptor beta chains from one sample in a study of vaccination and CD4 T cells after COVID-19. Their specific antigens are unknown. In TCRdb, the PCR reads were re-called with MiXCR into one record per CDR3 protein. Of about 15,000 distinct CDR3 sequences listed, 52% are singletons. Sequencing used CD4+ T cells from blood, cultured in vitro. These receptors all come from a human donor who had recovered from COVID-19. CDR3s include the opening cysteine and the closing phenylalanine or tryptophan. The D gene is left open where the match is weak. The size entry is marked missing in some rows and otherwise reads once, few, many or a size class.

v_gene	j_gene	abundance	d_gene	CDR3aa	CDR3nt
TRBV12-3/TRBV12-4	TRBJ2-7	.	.	CASSPNSYEQYF	TGTGCCAGCAGTCCGAACTCCTACGAGCAGTACTTC
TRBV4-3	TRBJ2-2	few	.	CASSPKGDSDPRTGELFF	TGCGCCAGCAGCCCCAAAGGAGACAGCGACCCACGCACCGGGGAGCTGTTTTTT
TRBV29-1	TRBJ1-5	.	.	CSTSEGSGSNQPQHF	TGCAGCACCTCGGAGGGTTCCGGGAGCAATCAGCCCCAGCATTTT
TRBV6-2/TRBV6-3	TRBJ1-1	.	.	CASSPTDTARTEAFF	TGTGCCAGCAGCCCTACCGACACCGCCCGAACTGAAGCTTTCTTT
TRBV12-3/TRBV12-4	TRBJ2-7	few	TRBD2	CASTGAGGSEQYF	TGTGCCAGCACAGGAGCGGGGGGGAGCGAGCAGTACTTC
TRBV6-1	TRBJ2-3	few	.	CASSPGWGSTDTQYF	TGTGCCAGCAGTCCTGGGTGGGGTAGCACAGATACGCAGTATTTT
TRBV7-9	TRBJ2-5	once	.	CASNPSGQQETQYF	TGTGCCAGCAACCCAAGCGGACAACAAGAGACCCAGTACTTC
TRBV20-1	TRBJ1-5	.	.	CSASGWNQPQHF	TGCAGTGCTAGTGGGTGGAATCAGCCCCAGCATTTT
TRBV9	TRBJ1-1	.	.	CASSVAYSNTEAFF	TGTGCCAGCAGCGTAGCTTACAGCAACACTGAAGCTTTCTTT
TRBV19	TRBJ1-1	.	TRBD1	CASSSTGQGANTEAFF	TGTGCCAGTAGTTCAACCGGACAGGGGGCGAACACTGAAGCTTTCTTT
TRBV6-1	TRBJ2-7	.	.	CASSRDRSYEQYF	TGTGCCAGCAGTCGGGACCGGTCCTACGAGCAGTACTTC
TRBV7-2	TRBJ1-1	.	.	CASSLGVGNTEAFF	TGTGCCAGCAGCTTAGGGGTGGGGAACACTGAAGCTTTCTTT
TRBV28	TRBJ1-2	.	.	CASSLPDYGYTF	TGTGCCAGCAGTTTGCCCGACTATGGCTACACCTTC
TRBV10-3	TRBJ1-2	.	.	CASSQTGLGGYTF	TGTGCCAGCTCCCAAACCGGGCTTGGAGGCTACACCTTC
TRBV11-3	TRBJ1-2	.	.	CASSLGVQGYTF	TGTGCCAGCAGCTTGGGGGTGCAAGGCTACACCTTC
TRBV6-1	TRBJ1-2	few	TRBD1	CASITDRVYGYTF	TGTGCCAGCATTACGGACAGGGTCTATGGCTACACCTTC
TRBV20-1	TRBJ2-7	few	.	CSASGPTYEQYF	TGCAGTGCTAGTGGTCCGACCTACGAGCAGTACTTC
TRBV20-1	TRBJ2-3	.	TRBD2	CSARDVVAGYRDTQYF	TGCAGTGCTAGAGATGTGGTAGCGGGGTACAGGGATACGCAGTATTTT
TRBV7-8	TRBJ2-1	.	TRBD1	CASSPDRGKSSYNEQFF	TGTGCCAGCAGCCCCGACAGGGGAAAGAGCTCCTACAATGAGCAGTTCTTC
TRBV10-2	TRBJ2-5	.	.	CASSEVRLETQYF	TGCGCCAGCAGTGAAGTCAGGCTAGAGACCCAGTACTTC
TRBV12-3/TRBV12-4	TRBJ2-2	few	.	CASSPWTPLGTGELFF	TGTGCCAGCAGTCCATGGACCCCCCTCGGGACCGGGGAGCTGTTTTTT
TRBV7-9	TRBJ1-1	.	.	CASSPTMNTEAFF	TGTGCCAGCAGCCCCACTATGAACACTGAAGCTTTCTTT
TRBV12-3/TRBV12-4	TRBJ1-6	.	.	CASRQTSRGDMSPLHF	TGTGCCAGCAGGCAAACGTCCCGGGGGGATATGTCACCCCTCCACTTT
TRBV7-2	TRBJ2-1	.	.	CASSLARANEQFF	TGTGCCAGCAGCTTAGCCAGGGCCAATGAGCAGTTCTTC
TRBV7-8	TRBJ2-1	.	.	CASSLGGGFYNEQFF	TGTGCCAGCAGCTTAGGGGGAGGCTTTTACAATGAGCAGTTCTTC
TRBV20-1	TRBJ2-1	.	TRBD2	CSARERLAGEQFF	TGCAGTGCTAGAGAGAGACTAGCGGGGGAGCAGTTCTTC
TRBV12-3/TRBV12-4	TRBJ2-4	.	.	CASSPFQNIQYF	TGTGCCAGCAGTCCCTTCCAAAACATTCAGTACTTC
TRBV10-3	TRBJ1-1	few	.	CAVAGGADTEAFF	TGTGCCGTCGCGGGGGGGGCTGACACTGAAGCTTTCTTT
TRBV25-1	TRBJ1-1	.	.	CASSEYGEGRAEAFF	TGTGCCAGCAGTGAATATGGGGAGGGGAGGGCTGAAGCTTTCTTT
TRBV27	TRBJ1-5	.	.	CASSLQGPNQPQHF	TGTGCCAGCAGTTTACAAGGACCCAATCAGCCCCAGCATTTT
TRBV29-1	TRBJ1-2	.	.	CSAGGVNYGYTF	TGCAGCGCGGGGGGGGTTAACTATGGCTACACCTTC
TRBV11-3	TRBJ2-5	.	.	CASTEPGRVETQYF	TGTGCCAGTACCGAACCAGGGAGAGTGGAGACCCAGTACTTC
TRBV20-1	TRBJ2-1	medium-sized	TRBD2	CSKAGGLNEQFF	TGCAGTAAGGCGGGGGGTCTCAATGAGCAGTTCTTC
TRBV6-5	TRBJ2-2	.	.	CASRYYTGELFF	TGTGCCAGCAGATACTACACCGGGGAGCTGTTTTTT
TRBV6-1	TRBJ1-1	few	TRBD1	CASTAPTRGLGTEAFF	TGTGCCAGCACTGCACCCACCAGGGGGCTGGGCACTGAAGCTTTCTTT
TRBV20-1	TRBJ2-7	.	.	CSAFQDEQYF	TGCAGTGCATTTCAGGACGAGCAGTACTTC
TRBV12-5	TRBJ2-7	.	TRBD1	CASGSGTGRSYEQYF	TGTGCTAGTGGCTCCGGGACAGGGCGGTCCTACGAGCAGTACTTC
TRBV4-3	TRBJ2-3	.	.	CASSQVTATRFADTQYF	TGCGCCAGCAGCCAAGTGACGGCCACGAGATTCGCAGATACGCAGTATTTT
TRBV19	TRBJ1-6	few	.	CASSRTVRSPLHF	TGTGCCAGTAGTAGGACAGTCCGATCACCCCTCCACTTT
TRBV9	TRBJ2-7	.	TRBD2	CASSVDGTTYEQYF	TGTGCCAGCAGCGTAGACGGGACTACCTACGAGCAGTACTTC